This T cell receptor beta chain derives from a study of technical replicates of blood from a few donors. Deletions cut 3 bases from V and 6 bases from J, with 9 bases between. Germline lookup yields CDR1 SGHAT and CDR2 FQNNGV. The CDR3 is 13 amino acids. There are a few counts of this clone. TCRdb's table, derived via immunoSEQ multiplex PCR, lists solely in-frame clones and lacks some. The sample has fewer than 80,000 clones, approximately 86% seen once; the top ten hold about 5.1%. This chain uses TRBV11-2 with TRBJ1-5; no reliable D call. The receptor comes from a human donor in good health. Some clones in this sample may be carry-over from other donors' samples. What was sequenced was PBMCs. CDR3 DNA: TGTGCCAGCAGCTTGGATGGGAGTCAGCCCCAGCATTTT. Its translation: CASSLDGSQPQHF.